One and the same sample provided the 8 T cell receptor beta chains below, sequenced in a study of blood T cell repertoires in COVID-19. Sequencing used immunoSEQ multiplex PCR; TCRdb keeps in-frame clones, though not all of them. The sample has roughly 51,000 clones, around 86% seen once. The sample taken for sequencing was peripheral blood. The receptors originated from a middle-aged man with active COVID-19.

In this sample, this clone turned up a few times. This rearrangement joins TRBV30 to TRBJ1-3; D not resolved. Per the germline V gene, CDR1 is GTSNPN and CDR2 is SVGIG (reference sequence). V was cut by 2 bases and J by 4 bases, with 3 bases left in between. The CDR3 runs 11 residues. The CDR3 bases are TGTGCCTGGAGTTTAGGAAACACCATATATTTT. Protein sequence: CAWSLGNTIYF.

This clone was counted only a few times. The genes are TRBV7-9 and TRBJ1-2, with D possibly matching TRBD1 (6 bases). Germline-derived CDR1 and CDR2 are SEHNR and FQNEAQ (reference sequence). The CDR3 is 14 amino acids. V lost 1 base, J lost 8 bases, and 14 bases lay in between. CDR3 coding DNA: TGTGCCAGCAGCTTAGGGTCAGGGGAGAAGGGCTACACCTTC. Protein: CASSLGSGEKGYTF.

The chain carries TRBV29-1 and TRBJ2-1, with TRBD2 matching over 8 bases. Per germline, CDR1 SQVTM and CDR2 ANQGSEA. The CDR3 contains 11 residues. After removal of 6 bases from V and 12 bases from J, the junction contained 7 bases not matched to a gene. The DNA of the CDR3 is TGCAGCGTGGACGGGGGGGCACGGCAGTTCTTC. It yields the protein CSVDGGARQFF.

The genes are TRBV9 and TRBJ1-1, with 7 positions matching TRBD1. The CDR3 spans 15 residues. The ends lost 4 bases at V and 0 bases at J; junction bases unmatched: 6. Per germline, CDR1 SGDLS and CDR2 YYNGEE. CDR3 nucleotide sequence: TGTGCCAGCAGCCCACAGACAGGGCTGAACACTGAAGCTTTCTTT. Amino acids: CASSPQTGLNTEAFF.

The J gene is TRBJ2-7, the V gene TRBV3-1 (or the pseudogene TRBV3-2); 7 nucleotides agree with TRBD1. With V trimmed by 4 bases and J by 5 bases, 11 bases remained unmatched. The CDR3 loop spans 15 amino acids. Looked up from germline, CDR1 is LGHDT and CDR2 is YNNKEL (reference sequence). Here the CDR3 reads CASSPRDRQGDEQYF. Written as DNA, the CDR3 is TGTGCCAGCAGCCCCCGGGACAGACAAGGGGACGAGCAGTACTTC.

This clone was seen just once. The CDR3 region has the DNA TGTGCCAGCAGCTTTCTAGGAAACACCATATATTTT. Its translation is CASSFLGNTIYF. The chain employs TRBV7-8 and TRBJ1-3; the D is unclear. The V end was cut by 3 bases, the J end by 4 bases, with 4 bases between. The germline V gene has CDR1 SGHVS and CDR2 FQNEAQ. The CDR3 is 12 residues long.

The chain links TRBV30 to TRBJ2-1; weak D call: TRBD2 (5 bases). There are 13 residues in the CDR3. V lost 4 bases to trimming and J lost 12 bases, with 19 bases between them. Looked up from germline, CDR1 is GTSNPN and CDR2 is SVGIG (reference sequence). CDR3 residues: CAWNFGRGGLQFF. CDR3 coding DNA: TGTGCCTGGAATTTTGGCCGCGGCGGGCTGCAGTTCTTC. Complete variable domain (other parts from reference TRBV30 and TRBJ2-1): SQTIHQWPATLVQPVGSPLSLECTVEGTSNPNLYWYRQAAGRGLQLLFYSVGIGQISSEVPQNLSASRPQDRQFILSSKKLLLSDSGFYLCAWNFGRGGLQFFGPGTRLTVL.

V is TRBV30 and J is TRBJ2-7; no firm D call. Germline V gene sequence: CDR1 GTSNPN, CDR2 SVGIG (reference sequence). V lost 0 bases, J lost 3 bases, and 9 bases lay in between. The CDR3 covers 13 residues. The CDR3 sequence: CAWSVHDNYEQYF. The CDR3 DNA reads TGTGCCTGGAGTGTACACGACAACTACGAGCAGTACTTC.